This T cell receptor (beta chain) stems from a study of T cell repertoires in cytomegalovirus infection. Overall study: Indicated by public TCR beta signatures were CMV infection and matching HLA type. Study conclusions and caveats: CMV carriers having the relevant HLA were flagged by cumulative public TCR beta family frequency. Clonotype analysis showed dominance of the ex vivo response by HLA-C-restricted CMV-specific TCR beta clonotypes.

CDR1 is SGHTA, CDR2 FQGNSA, per germline. V shed 0 bases, J shed 6 bases, and the junction held 2 bases outside the gene matches. There are 16 residues in the CDR3. TCRdb reanalysed the reads using MiXCR and keeps one entry per CDR3 protein. The sample includes a few hundred thousand distinct CDR3 sequences, around 25% of them seen just once. This clonotype has at least ten counts. Its specificity is unknown. The gene calls are TRBV7-2 and TRBJ2-1; 13 nucleotides agree with TRBD2. This receptor was obtained from a human donor in good health (CMV status not recorded). Some clones in this sample may be carry-over from other donors' samples. The material was cultured PBMCs, obtained from culture after CMV antigen stimulation. CDR3 sequence (DNA): TGTGCCAGCAGCTTAGCTGGACTAGCGGGAGCCAATGAGCAGTTCTTC. The encoded protein is CASSLAGLAGANEQFF.